Listed here is a single T cell receptor beta chain. Antigen specificity is unknown. The ends were cut back, 2 bases at V and 5 bases at J, with 19 bases in the middle. This CDR3 contains 16 residues. CDR1 is SGHTA and CDR2 is FQGNSA in the germline V gene. The data are from a study of CD8 T cells in Susac syndrome. Findings of the study overall: The study acknowledged a relatively small number of individuals in its TCR sequencing and HLA analysis.

Random hexamers were used to reverse transcribe an amount of roughly 0.5 to 1 ug RNA. Multiplex PCR with immunoSEQ amplified the TCR beta CDR3 across 54 Vbeta and 13 Jbeta. MiXCR, run by TCRdb on the immunoSEQ multiplex PCR reads, gives a single entry per CDR3 protein. The table includes 71,000 or so distinct CDR3 sequences, around 93% detected once. The sample consisted of CD4+ T cells from PBMCs. This TCR derives from a human donor with Susac syndrome. The rearrangement uses TRBV7-2 and TRBJ2-7, with D perhaps TRBD2 (7 bases). The CDR3 protein is CASSLLVGGPYDEQYF. DNA for the CDR3: TGTGCCAGCAGCTTACTCGTGGGGGGGCCTTATGACGAGCAGTACTTC. The full variable domain, its missing parts supplied by reference TRBV7-2 and TRBJ2-7, is GAGVSQSPSNKVTEKGKDVELRCDPISGHTALYWYRQSLGQGLEFLIYFQGNSAPDKSGLPSDRFSAERTGGSVSTLTIQRTQQEDSAVYLCASSLLVGGPYDEQYFGPGTRLTVT.